This T cell receptor (beta chain) emerged from a study of CD8+CD57+ T cells in acquired aplastic anemia. The CDR3 is 13 amino acids. Trimming pared 6 bases from V and 6 bases from J, leaving 12 bases between. The germline CDR1 and CDR2 sequences are MNHNS and SASEGT. Genomic DNA acted as the template from which TCR beta VDJ combination and CDR3 sequence profiling were carried out. TCRdb processed the reads anew with MiXCR; each CDR3 protein has one entry. The table includes 190,000 or so distinct CDR3 sequences, around 48% detected once. Patients chosen for sequencing had shown CD8+CD57+ cell expansion by flow cytometry. There were no patients without severe acquired aplastic anemia.

This rearrangement joins TRBV6-1 to TRBJ1-5; TRBD1 might be the D (5 bases). The sequence came from a human donor with aplastic anemia. Sequenced input: sorted CD4+, CD8+, or CD8+CD57+ T cells (not recorded which) from PBMCs. The chain's CDR3 is CASRFQGSQPQHF. The CDR3 DNA follows: TGTGCCAGCAGATTTCAGGGTAGTCAGCCCCAGCATTTT.